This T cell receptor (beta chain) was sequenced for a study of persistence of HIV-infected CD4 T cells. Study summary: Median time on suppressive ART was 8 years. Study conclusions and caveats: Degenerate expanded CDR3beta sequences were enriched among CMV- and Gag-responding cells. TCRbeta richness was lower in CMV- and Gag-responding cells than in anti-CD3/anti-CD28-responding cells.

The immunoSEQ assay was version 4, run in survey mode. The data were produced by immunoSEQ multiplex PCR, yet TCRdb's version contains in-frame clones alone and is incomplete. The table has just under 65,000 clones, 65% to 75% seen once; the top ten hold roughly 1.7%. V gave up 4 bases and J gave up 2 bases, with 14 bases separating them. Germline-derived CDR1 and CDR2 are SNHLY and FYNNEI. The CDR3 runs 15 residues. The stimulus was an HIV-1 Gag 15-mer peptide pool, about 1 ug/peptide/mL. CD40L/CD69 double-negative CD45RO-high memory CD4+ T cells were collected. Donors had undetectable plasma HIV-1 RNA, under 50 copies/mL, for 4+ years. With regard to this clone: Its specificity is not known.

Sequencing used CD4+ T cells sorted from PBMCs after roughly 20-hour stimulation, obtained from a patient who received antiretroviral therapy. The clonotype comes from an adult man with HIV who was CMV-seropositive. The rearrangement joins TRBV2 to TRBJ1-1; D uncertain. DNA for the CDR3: TGTGCCAGCAGTGCGCTAATGGACTTTAACACTGAAGCTTTCTTT. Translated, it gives CASSALMDFNTEAFF.